The 22 T cell receptor beta chains listed next were all sequenced from one sample in a study of tumor-infiltrating lymphocytes in localized non-small cell lung cancer. The table came from immunoSEQ multiplex PCR; TCRdb's copy has only in-frame clones and leaves some out. This table holds roughly 15,000 clones, around 81% found once. Specimen: uninvolved lung tissue not adjacent to the tumor. The receptors originated from a human donor with non-small cell lung cancer.

The chain uses TRBV27 and TRBJ2-5, with TRBD2 matching 9 bases. V gave up 6 bases and J gave up 6 bases; unmatched junction bases: 5. The CDR3 length is 13 residues. Germline CDR1 MNHEY, CDR2 SMNVEV (reference sequence). The DNA for the CDR3 is TGTGCCAGCAGGCGGGGGGGGAGTCAGACCCAGTACTTC. This encodes CASRRGGSQTQYF.

This clone was seen more than once but under ten times. This chain uses TRBV10-1 with TRBJ1-4; D is unclear. The CDR3 contains 13 residues. CDR1 and CDR2 from the germline V gene are WNHNN and SYGVQD (reference sequence). V lost 2 bases, J lost 8 bases, and 9 bases lay in between. The CDR3, as DNA: TGCGCCAGCAGTGAGCGTATCGGGGAAAAACTGTTTTTT. This codes for CASSERIGEKLFF.

This clone has more than one count but fewer than ten. The junction shows a germline mismatch at one end, possibly a read error. The chain is built from TRBV2 and TRBJ2-1; 8 nucleotides align to TRBD1. Germline CDR1 reads SNHLY; CDR2 reads FYNNEI. This CDR3 is 11 amino acids long. CDR3 region: CASSLRQGSVF. The CDR3 DNA is TGTGCCAGCAGTCTCCGACAGGGGAGTGTCTTC.

The J gene is TRBJ2-1, the V gene TRBV4-1; 7 bases align to TRBD2. The CDR3 loop spans 15 amino acids. Germline V gene lookup returns CDR1 MGHRA and CDR2 YSYEKL. V lost 3 bases and J lost 4; bases outside the gene matches: 6. The DNA for the CDR3 is TGCGCCAGCAGCCACGGACCGGGACTATACAATGAGCAGTTCTTC. This codes for CASSHGPGLYNEQFF.

The chain couples TRBV7-9 to TRBJ1-2; a possible D gene is TRBD1 (5 bases). Germline-derived CDR1 and CDR2 are SEHNR and FQNEAQ (reference sequence). CDR3 length equals 14 residues. The V gene lost 1 base and the J gene lost 6 bases, with 12 bases spanning the gap. CDR3 region: CASSLGDVLNGYTF. The CDR3 DNA reads TGTGCCAGCAGCTTAGGGGACGTACTGAATGGCTACACCTTC.

In this sample, this clone turned up once. V and J are TRBV11-2 and TRBJ2-2; TRBD2 might be the D (6 bases). Germline V lookup: CDR1 SGHAT, CDR2 FQNNGV. This CDR3 spans 15 amino acids. The ends were cut back, 1 base at V and 8 bases at J, with 14 bases in the middle. The CDR3 DNA reads TGTGCCAGCAGCTTAGGCCGACTAGGCCCTGGGGAGCTGTTTTTT. The encoded protein is CASSLGRLGPGELFF.

This clone was observed a handful of times. The rearrangement links TRBV5-1 to TRBJ1-1; TRBD1 might be the D (5 bases). Germline CDR1 reads SGHRS; CDR2 reads YFSETQ. The CDR3 spans 15 residues. The V and J ends lost 1 base and 1 base respectively, with 11 bases between them. The chain's CDR3 is CASSLIPRENTEAFF. The CDR3 coding sequence is TGCGCCAGCAGCTTGATTCCCAGGGAGAACACTGAAGCTTTCTTT.

This chain connects TRBV7-2 to TRBJ1-1; D remains ambiguous. CDR1 SGHTA and CDR2 FQGNSA come from the germline V gene. The CDR3 length is 15 residues. Trimming pared 1 base from V and 2 bases from J, leaving 11 bases between. The CDR3, as DNA: TGTGCCAGCAGCTTAGGCGGGAATCGAAACACTGAAGCTTTCTTT. Translation: CASSLGGNRNTEAFF.

This clone was seen a few times. The chain is built from TRBV19 and TRBJ1-5; 10 nucleotides match TRBD1. The CDR3 totals 13 residues. Germline values: CDR1 LNHDA, CDR2 SQIVND (reference sequence). After removal of 6 bases from V and 5 bases from J, the junction contained 1 base not matched to a gene. This chain's CDR3 is CASSGTGDQPQHF. The CDR3, as DNA: TGTGCCAGTAGCGGGACAGGGGATCAGCCCCAGCATTTT.

This clone was counted a few times. CDR3 protein: CATRGLALYNEQFF. The CDR3 region has the DNA TGTGCCACGCGGGGACTAGCGCTATACAATGAGCAGTTCTTC. The rearrangement uses TRBV19 and TRBJ2-1, with TRBD2 matching 10 bases. V shed 10 bases, J shed 4 bases, and the junction held 7 bases outside the gene matches. CDR1 and CDR2 (germline): LNHDA, SQIVND (reference sequence). This CDR3 comprises 14 residues.

CDR3 region: CASSNPGANTEAFF. As DNA, the CDR3 is TGTGCCAGTAGTAATCCAGGGGCGAACACTGAAGCTTTCTTT. The chain couples TRBV19 to TRBJ1-1; tentatively, D is TRBD1 (6 bases). V lost 4 bases, J lost 1 base, and 10 bases lay in between. The CDR3 totals 14 residues. Germline assignment: CDR1 LNHDA and CDR2 SQIVND (reference sequence).

This chain uses TRBV28 with TRBJ1-1; D is ambiguous. Germline V lookup: CDR1 MDHEN, CDR2 SYDVKM. The CDR3 is 14 residues long. V was clipped by 6 bases and J by 4 bases, with 15 bases between them. Written as DNA, the CDR3 is TGTGCCAGCAGCCCTACAGTTCGAGGCACTGAAGCTTTCTTT. It yields the protein CASSPTVRGTEAFF. Complete variable domain (other parts from reference TRBV28 and TRBJ1-1): DVKVTQSSRYLVKRTGEKVFLECVQDMDHENMFWYRQDPGLGLRLIYFSYDVKMKEKGDIPEGYSVSREKKERFSLILESASTNQTSMYLCASSPTVRGTEAFFGQGTRLTVV.

This clone was counted a few times. V gene TRBV29-1 combines with J gene TRBJ1-1, with TRBD1 identical over 7 bases. The CDR3 loop spans 12 amino acids. Losses at the gene ends were 7 bases for V and 5 bases for J; bases not matched to a gene: 7. Germline V gene lookup returns CDR1 SQVTM and CDR2 ANQGSEA. In DNA, the CDR3 is TGCAGCGCAGGACAGGCGGGGACTGAAGCTTTCTTT. This encodes CSAGQAGTEAFF.

This clone has only a few counts. This chain joins TRBV5-4 and TRBJ2-7, with TRBD1 matching over 9 bases. There are 15 residues in the CDR3. The V gene's germline CDR1 is SGHNT and CDR2 YYREEE (reference sequence). The junction had 5 bases not matched to a gene; V was cut back by 2 bases and J by 2 bases. The CDR3 DNA sequence: TGTGCCAGCAGCTTCGACAGGGGGGGAACCTACGAGCAGTACTTC. Its protein product is CASSFDRGGTYEQYF.

This clone appeared a few times. The rearrangement joins TRBV27 to TRBJ1-2; 7 bases map to TRBD1. CDR3 length: 15 amino acids. V was pared by 6 bases and J by 4 bases, with 11 bases of the junction left unmatched. CDR1 is MNHEY, CDR2 SMNVEV, per germline (reference sequence). The chain's CDR3 is CASRNSSGGGYGYTF. Here the CDR3 DNA reads TGTGCCAGCAGAAACTCGTCAGGGGGAGGCTATGGCTACACCTTC.

The genes are TRBV5-4 and TRBJ1-2, with a possible D match to TRBD1 (5 bases). Germline values: CDR1 SGHNT, CDR2 YYREEE (reference sequence). The CDR3 sequence is 12 residues long. V was pared by 4 bases and J by 7 bases, with 11 bases between. The DNA of the CDR3 is TGTGCCAGCAGCCAAGCAGGGCCTGGCTACACCTTC. As protein: CASSQAGPGYTF.

The table lists this clone with a few counts. Written as DNA, the CDR3 is TGCGCCAGCAGCAGGACAGGGGGGGAGGTGGAGACCCAGTACTTC. As protein: CASSRTGGEVETQYF. The chain recombines TRBV5-1 with TRBJ2-5; 10 bases line up with TRBD1. This CDR3 contains 15 residues. Germline V gene sequence: CDR1 SGHRS, CDR2 YFSETQ. V was clipped by 4 bases and J by 5 bases; unmatched bases: 8.

The chain joins TRBV5-4 to TRBJ2-3; D gene uncertain. CDR3 length: 11 residues. V gave up 2 bases and J gave up 5 bases, with 3 bases separating them. The germline V gene has CDR1 SGHNT and CDR2 YYREEE (reference sequence). In nucleotides, the CDR3 is TGTGCCAGCAGCTTTAGAGATACGCAGTATTTT. Its translation is CASSFRDTQYF.

The chain uses TRBV7-8 and TRBJ2-6; 11 bases agree with TRBD1. The CDR3 runs to 17 residues. The V segment lost 4 bases and the J segment 0 bases; nucleotides outside the gene matches: 2. Germline CDR1 SGHVS, CDR2 FQNEAQ. CDR3 DNA sequence: TGTGCCAGCAGCTCGGGGACAGGGGGCTCTGGGGCCAACGTCCTGACTTTC. As protein: CASSSGTGGSGANVLTF.

The chain employs TRBV18 and TRBJ1-1, with D unresolved. CDR3 length equals 13 residues. Germline lookup yields CDR1 KGHSH and CDR2 LQKENI. The V end lost 3 bases, the J end lost 5 bases, and 10 bases lay between the germline ends. The CDR3 spells CASSPGLDTEAFF. The CDR3 DNA reads as TGTGCCAGCTCACCTGGGTTGGATACTGAAGCTTTCTTT.

This chain joins TRBV14 and TRBJ2-3, with D tentatively TRBD2 (6 bases). V shed 4 bases and J shed 14 bases, with 19 bases lying between them. The CDR3 loop spans 13 amino acids. Germline V gene lookup returns CDR1 SGHDN and CDR2 FVKESK. CDR3 loop: CASSRGLTEGRYF. Written as DNA, the CDR3 is TGTGCCAGCAGCCGGGGACTCACCGAGGGGCGGTATTTT.

This chain's CDR3 is CASSQLTGNTGELFF. CDR3 bases: TGCGCCAGCAGCCAACTGACAGGGAACACCGGGGAGCTGTTTTTT. The chain is built from TRBV5-1 and TRBJ2-2; tentatively, D is TRBD1 (6 bases). The germline gives CDR1 SGHRS, CDR2 YFSETQ. V lost 4 bases, J lost 1 base, and 11 bases lay in between. The CDR3 runs to 15 residues.